These 25 T cell receptor beta chains originate from one sample sequenced in a study of blood T cell repertoires in COVID-19. Sequenced by immunoSEQ multiplex PCR; TCRdb stores in-frame clones only, minus some. Here the sample spans 95,000 to 150,000 clones, roughly four fifths being singletons. Input material: peripheral blood. These receptors all come from a human donor in a cohort sampled during active COVID-19.

The chain carries TRBV20-1 and TRBJ2-3, with D maybe TRBD2 (6 bases). The CDR3 extends over 14 amino acids. CDR1 is DFQATT and CDR2 is SNEGSKA in the germline V gene (reference sequence). V dropped 6 bases and J dropped 2 bases, with 15 bases sitting between them. In DNA form, the CDR3 reads TGCAGTGCCAGTTCCGCGGGGCTCACAGATACGCAGTATTTT. Amino acid sequence: CSASSAGLTDTQYF.

The chain joins TRBV7-2 to TRBJ1-3, with D maybe TRBD1 (6 bases). Trimming shortened V by 4 bases and J by 0 bases, and 13 bases separated the two germline ends. Germline CDR1 and CDR2: SGHTA and FQGNSA. CDR3 length equals 16 residues. This CDR3 reads CASSSGGQYSGNTIYF. CDR3 sequence (DNA): TGTGCCAGCAGCTCAGGTGGACAGTACTCTGGAAACACCATATATTTT.

This clone was counted at least ten times. This chain joins TRBV5-1 and TRBJ1-4; a possible D gene is TRBD1 (6 bases). The germline V gene encodes CDR1 SGHRS and CDR2 YFSETQ. The ends were cut back, 2 bases at V and 5 bases at J, with 13 bases in the middle. CDR3 length equals 15 residues. CDR3 nucleotide sequence: TGCGCCAGCAGCTTTGAAGGACAGATGAATGAAAAACTGTTTTTT. This sequence encodes CASSFEGQMNEKLFF.

This clone occurred once. The chain employs TRBV19 and TRBJ2-1, with 13 bases that match TRBD2. CDR1 is LNHDA, CDR2 SQIVND, per germline (reference sequence). The V gene end was trimmed by 6 bases and the J gene end by 4 bases; junction bases not matched to a gene: 6. The CDR3 covers 16 residues. The CDR3 loop reads CASSITSGGVYNEQFF. The CDR3 DNA follows: TGTGCCAGTAGCATCACTAGCGGGGGGGTTTACAATGAGCAGTTCTTC.

V gene TRBV2 combines with J gene TRBJ2-7; 10 positions match TRBD1. V shed 7 bases, J shed 5 bases, and the junction held 2 bases outside the gene matches. Germline CDR1 SNHLY, CDR2 FYNNEI. This CDR3 contains 12 residues. The CDR3 is CASKGTGDEQYF. The DNA for the CDR3 is TGTGCCAGCAAGGGGACAGGGGACGAGCAGTACTTC.

The gene calls are TRBV3-1 (or the pseudogene TRBV3-2) and TRBJ2-2; 9 nucleotides align to TRBD2. J was trimmed by 5 bases and V by 0 bases; bases with no gene match: 10. This CDR3 contains 18 residues. Germline CDR1 reads LGHDT; CDR2 reads YNNKEL (reference sequence). Here the CDR3 DNA reads TGTGCCAGCAGCCAAGATAACTCGCGGGGGGGCCGGACCGGGGAGCTGTTTTTT. Protein sequence: CASSQDNSRGGRTGELFF.

This chain joins TRBV10-1 and TRBJ2-2, with D perhaps matching TRBD2 (7 bases). CDR1 is WNHNN, CDR2 SYGVQD, per germline (reference sequence). The CDR3 spans 17 residues. The V gene lost 0 bases and the J gene lost 4 bases, with 15 bases spanning the gap. The CDR3 DNA reads as TGCGCCAGCAGTGAGTCGCGGGGGCGCGGGGGCACCGGGGAGCTGTTTTTT. It encodes CASSESRGRGGTGELFF.

For this clone: The junction departs from the called germline gene at one end, perhaps through a read error. Other nucleotide sequences in the sample specify the same CDR3. The chain carries TRBV18 and TRBJ2-2; TRBD1 is a possible D gene (5 bases). The germline V gene has CDR1 KGHSH and CDR2 LQKENI. This CDR3 region has 16 residues. CDR3: CASSPPQGPNTGELFF. The CDR3 DNA follows: TGTGCCAGCTCACCACCCCAGGGCCCGAATACCGGGGAGCTGTTTTTT.

V usage is TRBV21-1 and J usage is TRBJ2-7; the table's D call of TRBD2 was not tested on the DNA. TRBV21-1 is termed a pseudogene. The CDR3 spans 15 residues. For the CDR3, the DNA is TGTGCCAGCAGCAAACGACTTGCGACGGCCTTCGAGCAGTACTTC. Protein sequence: CASSKRLATAFEQYF.

The chain uses TRBV18 and TRBJ1-1; D is undetermined. Per the germline V gene, CDR1 is KGHSH and CDR2 is LQKENI. Trimming left V 0 bases short and J 0 bases short, with 14 bases between. The CDR3 runs 17 residues. CDR3 sequence: CASSPPRASILNTEAFF. As DNA, the CDR3 is TGTGCCAGCTCACCACCCCGCGCGTCGATATTGAACACTGAAGCTTTCTTT.

This clone was detected only once. This rearrangement joins TRBV28 to TRBJ2-6, with D possibly being TRBD1 (6 bases). Germline V gene data show CDR1 as MDHEN and CDR2 as SYDVKM. V was cut by 7 bases and J by 0 bases, with 10 bases left in between. The CDR3 consists of 15 residues. The CDR3 loop reads CASMDSPSGANVLTF. The CDR3 DNA follows: TGTGCCAGCATGGACAGTCCCTCTGGGGCCAACGTCCTGACTTTC.

The gene calls are TRBV4-2 and TRBJ1-3, with unresolved D. Trimming took 4 bases from V and 3 from J, leaving 16 bases between them. Germline lookup yields CDR1 LGHNA and CDR2 YNFKEQ. The CDR3 is 16 amino acids. The chain's CDR3 is CASSPQEGFSGNTIYF. The CDR3 DNA reads as TGTGCCAGCAGCCCACAAGAGGGTTTTAGTGGAAACACCATATATTTT.

The chain has TRBV2 and TRBJ2-1; 9 nucleotides line up with TRBD1. CDR1 is SNHLY and CDR2 is FYNNEI in the germline V gene. The length of the CDR3 is 15 residues. With 5 bases clipped from V and 5 bases from J, the junction kept 7 bases outside the gene matches. The CDR3 coding sequence is TGTGCCAGCAGTACCGGGACAGGGACCAACAATGAGCAGTTCTTC. Translated, it gives CASSTGTGTNNEQFF.

CDR3 sequence (DNA): TGCGCCAGCAGCGGCGGGACAGGGGGCACAACTAATGAAAAACTGTTTTTT. Translating it yields CASSGGTGGTTNEKLFF. The rearrangement links TRBV5-1 to TRBJ1-4, with 12 bases aligning to TRBD1. The CDR3 length is 17 residues. Germline trimming cut 4 bases from V and 0 bases from J; bases unmatched to any gene: 4. Germline CDR1 SGHRS, CDR2 YFSETQ.

The chain has TRBV19 and TRBJ2-2; 8 nucleotides line up with TRBD1. Germline CDR1 and CDR2: LNHDA and SQIVND (reference sequence). The CDR3 contains 15 residues. The trim removed 5 bases at V and 5 bases at J, leaving 7 bases unmatched. The CDR3 nucleotides read TGTGCCAGTAGTGCGGACAGGGCGGGAACCGGGGAGCTGTTTTTT. Translation: CASSADRAGTGELFF.

This chain links TRBV28 with TRBJ1-2; tentative D call: TRBD1 (6 bases). The CDR3 is 14 amino acids. The V and J ends lost 6 bases and 0 bases respectively, with 11 bases between them. Germline CDR1 and CDR2: MDHEN and SYDVKM. The CDR3 sequence is CASRKQGSNYGYTF. CDR3 in DNA: TGTGCCAGCAGAAAACAGGGATCTAACTATGGCTACACCTTC.

DNA for the CDR3: TGTGCCAGCAGTTACAATCTGAGGGAAAACATTCAGTACTTC. It is translated as CASSYNLRENIQYF. V is TRBV6-2 or TRBV6-3 and J is TRBJ2-4, with D perhaps matching TRBD2 (5 bases). The length of the CDR3 is 14 residues. Trimming cost V 2 bases and J 5 bases, with 10 bases left between them. CDR1 and CDR2 (germline): MNHEY, SVGEGT.

V and J are TRBV6-5 and TRBJ2-3; 12 bases map to TRBD2. Looked up from germline, CDR1 is MNHEY and CDR2 is SVGAGI. V shed 4 bases and J 5 bases; nucleotides not matched to a gene: 4. The CDR3 runs 15 residues. The CDR3 DNA is TGTGCCAGCAGTTCGCCTAGCGGGGGGGAAGATACGCAGTATTTT. Amino acids: CASSSPSGGEDTQYF.

The rearrangement uses TRBV29-1 and TRBJ1-2; TRBD1 might be the D (6 bases). This CDR3 is built from 14 residues. CDR1 and CDR2 (germline): SQVTM, ANQGSEA. V was pared by 2 bases and J by 6 bases, with 16 bases between. The CDR3, as DNA: TGCAGCGTTGAATGGGGGGGCCGCTTAGATGGCTACACCTTC. This sequence encodes CSVEWGGRLDGYTF. Complete variable domain (other parts from reference TRBV29-1 and TRBJ1-2): SAVISQKPSRDICQRGTSLTIQCQVDSQVTMMFWYRQQPGQSLTLIATANQGSEATYESGFVIDKFPISRPNLTFSTLTVSNMSPEDSSIYLCSVEWGGRLDGYTFGSGTRLTVV.

This clone was counted only a few times. The chain combines TRBV6-5 with TRBJ1-3; 9 bases align to TRBD1. Germline V lookup: CDR1 MNHEY, CDR2 SVGAGI. V lost 4 bases and J lost 4; bases outside the gene matches: 8. The CDR3 runs 16 residues. The CDR3 reads CASSSAPTGGGNTIYF. The CDR3 DNA follows: TGTGCCAGCAGTTCCGCCCCGACAGGGGGAGGAAACACCATATATTTT.

V and J are TRBV6-5 and TRBJ1-4, with D uncertain. This CDR3 contains 12 residues. V gave up 4 bases and J gave up 7 bases, with 7 bases separating them. Germline loops: CDR1 MNHEY, CDR2 SVGAGI. The CDR3 region is CASSSLGEKLFF. The CDR3 nucleotides are TGTGCCAGCAGTTCCCTCGGTGAAAAACTGTTTTTT.

The genes are TRBV7-5 and TRBJ2-4; the table calls TRBD2, which could not be checked here. TRBV7-5 is annotated as a pseudogene. The CDR3 length is 17 residues. The CDR3 spells CVRSYLVGGLAKNIQYF. In DNA, the CDR3 is TGTGTCAGAAGCTACCTAGTGGGGGGTTTAGCCAAAAACATTCAGTACTTC.

The CDR3 DNA sequence: TGTGCCAGCACCGCGGACAGGAAGAACACTGAAGCTTTCTTT. The encoded protein is CASTADRKNTEAFF. V is TRBV6-5 and J is TRBJ1-1, with 7 bases aligning to TRBD1. The CDR3 length is 14 residues. Per germline, CDR1 MNHEY and CDR2 SVGAGI. The trim removed 7 bases at V and 1 base at J, leaving 6 bases unmatched.

This chain links TRBV28 with TRBJ2-2; TRBD2 aligns across 7 bases. Germline V gives CDR1 MDHEN, CDR2 SYDVKM. This CDR3 has 15 residues. Trimming took 4 bases from V and 9 from J; bases not matched to a gene: 11. CDR3 nucleotide sequence: TGTGCCAGCAGTTCCCCTGGCGGGGGAGCCCGGGAGCTGTTTTTT. Amino acid sequence: CASSSPGGGARELFF.

This chain links TRBV9 with TRBJ1-6; the match to TRBD1 covers 11 bases. The CDR3 sequence is 17 residues long. With 0 bases clipped from V and 7 bases from J, the junction kept 6 bases outside the gene matches. In germline, CDR1 is SGDLS, CDR2 YYNGEE. The CDR3 here is CASSVGPGQGENSPLHF. The CDR3 nucleotides are TGTGCCAGCAGCGTAGGCCCGGGACAGGGGGAAAATTCACCCCTCCACTTT. The full variable domain, its missing parts supplied by reference TRBV9 and TRBJ1-6, is DSGVTQTPKHLITATGQRVTLRCSPRSGDLSVYWYQQSLDQGLQFLIQYYNGEERAKGNILERFSAQQFPDLHSELNLSSLELGDSALYFCASSVGPGQGENSPLHFGNGTRLTVT.